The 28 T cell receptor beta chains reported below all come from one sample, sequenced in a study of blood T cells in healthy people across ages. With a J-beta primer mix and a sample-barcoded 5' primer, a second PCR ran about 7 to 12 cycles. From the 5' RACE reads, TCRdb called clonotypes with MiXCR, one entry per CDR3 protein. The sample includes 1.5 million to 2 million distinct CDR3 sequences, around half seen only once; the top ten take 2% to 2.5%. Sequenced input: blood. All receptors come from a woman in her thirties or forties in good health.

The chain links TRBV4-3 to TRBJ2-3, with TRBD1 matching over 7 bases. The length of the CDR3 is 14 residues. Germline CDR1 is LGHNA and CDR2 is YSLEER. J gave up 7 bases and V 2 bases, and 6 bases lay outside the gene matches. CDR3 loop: CASSQQTGVHTQYF. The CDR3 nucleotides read TGCGCCAGCAGCCAACAAACAGGGGTGCATACGCAGTATTTT.

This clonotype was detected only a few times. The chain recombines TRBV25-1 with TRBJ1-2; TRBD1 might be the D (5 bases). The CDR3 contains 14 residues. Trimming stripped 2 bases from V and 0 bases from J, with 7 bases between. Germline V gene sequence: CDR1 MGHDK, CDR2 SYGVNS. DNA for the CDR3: TGTGCCAGCAGTGAAGGGGGTTCTAACTATGGCTACACCTTC. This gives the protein CASSEGGSNYGYTF.

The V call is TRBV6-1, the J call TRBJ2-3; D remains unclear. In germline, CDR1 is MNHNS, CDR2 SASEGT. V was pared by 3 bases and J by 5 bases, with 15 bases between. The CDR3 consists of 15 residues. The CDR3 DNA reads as TGTGCCAGCAGTGAGGGCCCAGGCTTAATAGATACGCAGTATTTT. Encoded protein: CASSEGPGLIDTQYF.

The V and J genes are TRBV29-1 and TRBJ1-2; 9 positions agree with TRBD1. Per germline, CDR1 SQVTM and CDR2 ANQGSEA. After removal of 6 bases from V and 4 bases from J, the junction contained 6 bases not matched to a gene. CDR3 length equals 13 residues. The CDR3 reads CSVKGQGAYGYTF. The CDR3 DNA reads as TGCAGCGTGAAGGGACAGGGAGCCTATGGCTACACCTTC.

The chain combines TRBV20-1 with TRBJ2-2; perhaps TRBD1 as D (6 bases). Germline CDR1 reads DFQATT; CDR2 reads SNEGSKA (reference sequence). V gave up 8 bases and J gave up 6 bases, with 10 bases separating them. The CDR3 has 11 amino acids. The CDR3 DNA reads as TGCAGTTTTCAGGGGTCCGGGGAGCTGTTTTTT. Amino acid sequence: CSFQGSGELFF.

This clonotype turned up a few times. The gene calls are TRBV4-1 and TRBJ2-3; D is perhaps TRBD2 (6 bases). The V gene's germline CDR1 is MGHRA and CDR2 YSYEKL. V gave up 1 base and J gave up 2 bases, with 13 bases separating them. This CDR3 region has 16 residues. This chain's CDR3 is CASSQGPRGVTDTQYF. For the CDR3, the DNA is TGCGCCAGCAGCCAAGGCCCCCGCGGGGTCACAGATACGCAGTATTTT.

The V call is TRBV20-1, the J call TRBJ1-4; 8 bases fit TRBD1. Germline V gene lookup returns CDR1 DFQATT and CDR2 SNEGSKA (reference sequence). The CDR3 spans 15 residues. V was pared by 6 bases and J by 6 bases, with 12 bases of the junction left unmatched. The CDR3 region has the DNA TGCAGTGCCACAACACCCGGGACAGGTCATGAAAAACTGTTTTTT. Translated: CSATTPGTGHEKLFF.

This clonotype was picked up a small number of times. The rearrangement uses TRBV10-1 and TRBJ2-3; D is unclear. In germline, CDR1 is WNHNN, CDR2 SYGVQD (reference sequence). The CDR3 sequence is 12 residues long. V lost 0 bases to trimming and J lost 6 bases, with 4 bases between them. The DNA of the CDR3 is TGCGCCAGCAGTGAGTCAAGTGATACGCAGTATTTT. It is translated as CASSESSDTQYF.

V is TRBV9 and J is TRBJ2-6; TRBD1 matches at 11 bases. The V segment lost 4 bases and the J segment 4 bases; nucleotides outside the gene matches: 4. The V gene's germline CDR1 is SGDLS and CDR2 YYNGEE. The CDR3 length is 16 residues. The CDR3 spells CASSLGQGEGANVLTF. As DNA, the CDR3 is TGTGCCAGCAGCTTGGGACAGGGGGAAGGGGCCAACGTCCTGACTTTC.

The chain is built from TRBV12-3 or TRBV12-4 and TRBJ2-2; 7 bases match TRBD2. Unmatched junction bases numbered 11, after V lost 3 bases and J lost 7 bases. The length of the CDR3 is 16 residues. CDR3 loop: CASSFPGGKRVGELFF. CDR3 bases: TGTGCCAGCAGTTTCCCGGGGGGTAAGAGAGTCGGGGAGCTGTTTTTT.

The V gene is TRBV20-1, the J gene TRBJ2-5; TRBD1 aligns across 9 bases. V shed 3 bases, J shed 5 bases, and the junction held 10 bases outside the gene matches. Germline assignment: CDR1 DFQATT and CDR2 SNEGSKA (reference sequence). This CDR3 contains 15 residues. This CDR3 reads CSARPGTGLLETQYF. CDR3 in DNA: TGCAGTGCTAGGCCGGGGACAGGGCTTTTGGAGACCCAGTACTTC.

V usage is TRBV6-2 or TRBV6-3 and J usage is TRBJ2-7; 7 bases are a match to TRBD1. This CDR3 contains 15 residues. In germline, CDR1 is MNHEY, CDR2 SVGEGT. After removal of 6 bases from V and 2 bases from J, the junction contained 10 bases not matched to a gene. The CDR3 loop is CASRRQGLITYEQYF. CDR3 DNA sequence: TGTGCCAGCAGGAGACAGGGTTTAATCACCTACGAGCAGTACTTC.

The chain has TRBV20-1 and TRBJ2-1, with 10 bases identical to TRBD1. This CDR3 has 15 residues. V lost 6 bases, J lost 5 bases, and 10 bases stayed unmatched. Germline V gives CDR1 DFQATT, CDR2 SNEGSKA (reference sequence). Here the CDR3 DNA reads TGCAGTGCACCCGCCGGGACAGGGGTTAACAATGAGCAGTTCTTC. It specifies CSAPAGTGVNNEQFF.

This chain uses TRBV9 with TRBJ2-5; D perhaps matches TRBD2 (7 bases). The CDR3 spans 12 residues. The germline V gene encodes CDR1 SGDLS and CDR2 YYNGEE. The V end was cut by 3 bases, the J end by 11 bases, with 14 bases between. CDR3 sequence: CASSGGGWEQYF. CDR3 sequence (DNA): TGTGCCAGCAGCGGGGGGGGCTGGGAGCAGTACTTC.

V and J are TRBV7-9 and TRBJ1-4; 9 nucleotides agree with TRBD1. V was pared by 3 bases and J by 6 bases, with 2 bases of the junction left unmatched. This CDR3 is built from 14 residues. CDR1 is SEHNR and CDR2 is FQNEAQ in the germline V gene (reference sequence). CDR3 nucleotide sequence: TGTGCCAGCAGCTTGGGACAGGGATATGAAAAACTGTTTTTT. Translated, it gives CASSLGQGYEKLFF. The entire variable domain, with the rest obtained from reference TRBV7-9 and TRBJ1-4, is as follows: DTGVSQNPRHKITKRGQNVTFRCDPISEHNRLYWYRQTLGQGPEFLTYFQNEAQLEKSRLLSDRFSAERPKGSFSTLEIQRTEQGDSAMYLCASSLGQGYEKLFFGSGTQLSVL.

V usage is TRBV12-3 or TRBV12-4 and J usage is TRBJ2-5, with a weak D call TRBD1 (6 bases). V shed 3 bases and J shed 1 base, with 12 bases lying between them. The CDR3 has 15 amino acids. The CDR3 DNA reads TGTGCCAGCAGTTTTTGGGAACAGGGCCAAGAGACCCAGTACTTC. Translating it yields CASSFWEQGQETQYF.

CDR3 in DNA: TGTGCCGCAGCTCTATGGGGTGGAGGGACCCAGTACTTC. Translation: CAAALWGGGTQYF. The rearrangement uses TRBV27 and TRBJ2-5; perhaps TRBD2 as D (5 bases). Germline lookup yields CDR1 MNHEY and CDR2 SMNVEV (reference sequence). Deletions cut 11 bases from V and 7 bases from J, with 20 bases between. CDR3 size: 13 residues.

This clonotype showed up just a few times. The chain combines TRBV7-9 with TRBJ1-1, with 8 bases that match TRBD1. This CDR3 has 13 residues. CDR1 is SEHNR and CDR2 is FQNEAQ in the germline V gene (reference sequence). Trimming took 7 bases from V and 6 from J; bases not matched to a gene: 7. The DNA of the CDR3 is TGTGCCAGCAACGACAGGGGTAACGCTGAAGCTTTCTTT. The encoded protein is CASNDRGNAEAFF. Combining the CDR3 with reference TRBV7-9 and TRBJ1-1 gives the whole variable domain DTGVSQNPRHKITKRGQNVTFRCDPISEHNRLYWYRQTLGQGPEFLTYFQNEAQLEKSRLLSDRFSAERPKGSFSTLEIQRTEQGDSAMYLCASNDRGNAEAFFGQGTRLTVV.

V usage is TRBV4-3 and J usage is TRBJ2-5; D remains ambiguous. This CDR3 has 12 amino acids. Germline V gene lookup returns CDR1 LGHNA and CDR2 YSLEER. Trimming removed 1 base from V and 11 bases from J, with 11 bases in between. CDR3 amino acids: CASSQALNEQYF. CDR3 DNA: TGCGCCAGCAGCCAAGCCTTAAATGAGCAGTACTTC.

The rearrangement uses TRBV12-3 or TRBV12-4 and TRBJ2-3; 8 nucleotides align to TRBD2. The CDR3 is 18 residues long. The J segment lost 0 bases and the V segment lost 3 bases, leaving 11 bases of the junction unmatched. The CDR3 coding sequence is TGTGCCAGCAGTTTTGTAAGCGGGGGATACCTTAGCACAGATACGCAGTATTTT. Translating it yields CASSFVSGGYLSTDTQYF.

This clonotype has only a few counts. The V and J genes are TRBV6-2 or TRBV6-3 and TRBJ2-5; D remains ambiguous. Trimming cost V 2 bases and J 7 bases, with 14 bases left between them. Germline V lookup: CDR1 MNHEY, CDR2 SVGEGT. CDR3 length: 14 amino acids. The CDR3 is CASSYLSSRGTQYF. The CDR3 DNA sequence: TGTGCCAGCAGTTACCTGTCATCTCGAGGGACCCAGTACTTC.

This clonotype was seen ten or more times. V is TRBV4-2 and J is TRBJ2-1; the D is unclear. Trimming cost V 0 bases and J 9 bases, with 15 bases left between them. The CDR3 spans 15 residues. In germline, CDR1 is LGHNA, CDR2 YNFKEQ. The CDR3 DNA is TGTGCCAGCAGCCAAGAAAGTACTCCCTTAGGTGAGCAGTTCTTC. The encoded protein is CASSQESTPLGEQFF.

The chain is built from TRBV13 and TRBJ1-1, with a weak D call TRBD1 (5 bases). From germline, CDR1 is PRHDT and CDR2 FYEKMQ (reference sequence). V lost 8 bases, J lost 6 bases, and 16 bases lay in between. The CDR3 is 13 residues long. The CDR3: CASLSGGVPEAFF. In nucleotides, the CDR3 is TGTGCCAGCCTCTCGGGGGGGGTCCCTGAAGCTTTCTTT. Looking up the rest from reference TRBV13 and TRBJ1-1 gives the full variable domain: AAGVIQSPRHLIKEKRETATLKCYPIPRHDTVYWYQQGPGQDPQFLISFYEKMQSDKGSIPDRFSAQQFSDYHSELNMSSLELGDSALYFCASLSGGVPEAFFGQGTRLTVV.

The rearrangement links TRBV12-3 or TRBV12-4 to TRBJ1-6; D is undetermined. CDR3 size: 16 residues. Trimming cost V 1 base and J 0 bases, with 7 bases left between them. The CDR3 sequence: CASSLGRGSYNSPLHF. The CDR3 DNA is TGTGCCAGCAGTTTAGGCAGAGGCTCCTATAATTCACCCCTCCACTTT.

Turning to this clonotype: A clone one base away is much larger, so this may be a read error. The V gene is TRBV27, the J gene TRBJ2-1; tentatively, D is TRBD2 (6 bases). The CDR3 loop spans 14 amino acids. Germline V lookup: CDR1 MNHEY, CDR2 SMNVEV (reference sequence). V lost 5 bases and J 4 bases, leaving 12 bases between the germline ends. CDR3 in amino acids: CASSKVGSYNEQFF. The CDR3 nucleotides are TGTGCCAGCAGTAAAGTCGGGAGTTACAATGAGCAGTTCTTC.

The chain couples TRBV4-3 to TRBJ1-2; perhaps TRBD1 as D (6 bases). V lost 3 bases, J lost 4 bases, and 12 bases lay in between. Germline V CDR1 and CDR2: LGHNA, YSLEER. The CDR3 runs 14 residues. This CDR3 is CASSQFGQIYGYTF. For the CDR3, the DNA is TGCGCCAGCAGCCAGTTCGGACAGATCTATGGCTACACCTTC.

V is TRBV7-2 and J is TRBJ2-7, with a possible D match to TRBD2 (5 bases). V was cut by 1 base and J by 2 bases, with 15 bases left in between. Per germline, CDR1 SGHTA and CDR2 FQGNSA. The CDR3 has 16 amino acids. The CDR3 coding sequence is TGTGCCAGCAGCTTAGGAGGCGGACTCTCGCCCTACGAGCAGTACTTC. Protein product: CASSLGGGLSPYEQYF. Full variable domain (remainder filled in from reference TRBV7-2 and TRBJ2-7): GAGVSQSPSNKVTEKGKDVELRCDPISGHTALYWYRQSLGQGLEFLIYFQGNSAPDKSGLPSDRFSAERTGGSVSTLTIQRTQQEDSAVYLCASSLGGGLSPYEQYFGPGTRLTVT.

This CDR3 is CASSPLSNTQYF. In DNA form, the CDR3 reads TGTGCCAGCAGCCCCCTTTCTAATACGCAGTATTTT. V gene TRBV28 combines with J gene TRBJ2-3; D unresolved. Trimming cost V 6 bases and J 7 bases, with 11 bases left between them. Germline CDR1 and CDR2: MDHEN and SYDVKM. This CDR3 contains 12 residues.